These 8 T cell receptor beta chains originate from one sample sequenced in a study of human T cells and chemical hapten exposure listed by TCRdb under 2021. The time point label of this sample denotes: patch test 2, 6 weeks after DPC sensitization. The treatment or condition tag for this specimen amounts to: therapeutic diphenylcyclopropenone sensitization with weekly scalp DPC. Libraries were constructed by RACE. The sequencer listed for this sample is NextSeq 500. The public sequencing data were trimmed at Q25 with fastp and processed into clonotypes with MiXCR by TCRdb, which kept only in-frame beta chains. Each record represents a unique CDR3 protein, reported with the most common genes and DNA among its rows. The sample table contains approximately 100,000 distinct CDR3 sequences; only one count was recorded for roughly a tenth of them. The ten largest clonotypes hold 3% to 4% of the sample.

The source material was whole blood, sampled in connection with sensitization to the hapten diphenylcyclopropenone (DPC). Receptor source: a woman between 40 and 55 years old with alopecia areata. Some clones in this sample may be carry-over from other donors' samples.

This clonotype has only a few counts. The chain carries TRBV6-2 or TRBV6-3 and TRBJ2-1; 8 bases fit TRBD2. CDR1 is MNHEY and CDR2 is SVGEGT in the germline V gene. CDR3 length equals 15 residues. Trimming cost V 7 bases and J 4 bases; bases outside gene matches: 9. The CDR3 DNA is TGTGCCAGCATCCCCGGGGGGGGCATATACAATGAGCAGTTCTTC. Its protein product is CASIPGGGIYNEQFF.

Comments on this clonotype: A much more abundant neighbour one base away suggests this may be a read error. The rearrangement joins TRBV27 to TRBJ1-1; D unclear. The V gene lost 4 bases and the J gene lost 6 bases, with 15 bases spanning the gap. This CDR3 has 14 amino acids. Germline-derived CDR1 and CDR2 are MNHEY and SMNVEV (reference sequence). Written as DNA, the CDR3 is TGTGCCAGCAGTTCTCCCACACGTAACTCTGAAGCTTTCTTT. It translates to CASSSPTRNSEAFF.

This chain joins TRBV25-1 and TRBJ1-1; the match to TRBD1 covers 9 bases. V trimming: 5 bases; J trimming: 6 bases; junction bases outside the gene matches: 7. Germline V gene sequence: CDR1 MGHDK, CDR2 SYGVNS. The CDR3 spans 14 residues. The CDR3 region has the DNA TGTGCCAGCAGTAACCGGGACAGGGTCGCTGAAGCTTTCTTT. Protein sequence: CASSNRDRVAEAFF.

This clonotype occurred a few times. CDR3 nucleotide sequence: TGTGCCAGCAGTTACCCCGGGACTAGCGTGTCAGATACGCAGTATTTT. It encodes CASSYPGTSVSDTQYF. The rearrangement links TRBV12-3 or TRBV12-4 to TRBJ2-3; 10 nucleotides match TRBD2. The CDR3 runs 16 residues. Trimming cost V 4 bases and J 4 bases; bases outside gene matches: 8.

The chain couples TRBV5-5 to TRBJ2-3, with a weak D call TRBD1 (6 bases). The CDR3 consists of 15 residues. Germline V gives CDR1 SGHKS, CDR2 YYEKEE (reference sequence). Trimming took 1 base from V and 6 from J, leaving 15 bases between them. This chain's CDR3 is CASSLMDWTADTQYF. The CDR3 DNA follows: TGTGCCAGCAGCTTGATGGACTGGACAGCGGATACGCAGTATTTT.

This clonotype has a count of ten or more. This rearrangement joins TRBV5-1 to TRBJ2-7; TRBD1 or TRBD2 may be the D gene (5 bases each). Trimming took off 4 bases at V and 0 bases at J, with 14 bases between the two ends. This CDR3 is 15 amino acids long. The germline CDR1 and CDR2 sequences are SGHRS and YFSETQ. CDR3 nucleotide sequence: TGCGCCAGCAGCCACCGGGACGGCAGCTCCTACGAGCAGTACTTC. It is translated as CASSHRDGSSYEQYF.

This clonotype was recorded only once. V is TRBV5-1 and J is TRBJ1-5, with D possibly being TRBD1 (6 bases). Germline CDR1 is SGHRS and CDR2 is YFSETQ. Trimming cost V 4 bases and J 3 bases, with 14 bases left between them. The CDR3 loop spans 15 amino acids. The CDR3 DNA sequence: TGCGCCAGCAGCCCACAGGGTGGGCTCAATCAGCCCCAGCATTTT. This codes for CASSPQGGLNQPQHF.

This clonotype was picked up a small number of times. The chain couples TRBV6-2 or TRBV6-3 to TRBJ2-7; unclear D gene. With 4 bases removed from V and 2 bases from J, the gap between germline ends came to 15 bases. The CDR3 runs to 15 residues. Germline assignment: CDR1 MNHEY and CDR2 SVGEGT. Here the CDR3 DNA reads TGTGCCAGCAGTTCCCAAACAGTGCCTCCCTACGAGCAGTACTTC. Amino acids: CASSSQTVPPYEQYF.